This T cell receptor beta chain was sequenced in a study of breast tumors, draining lymph nodes, adjacent tissues. In TCRdb, the multiplex PCR reads were re-called with MiXCR into one record per CDR3 protein. The data contain 20,000 or so distinct CDR3 sequences, approximately 53% of them singletons. V dropped 6 bases and J dropped 6; count of bases not matched to a gene: 9. Germline CDR1 is DFQATT and CDR2 is SNEGSKA (reference sequence). The CDR3 length is 13 residues. The sequenced sample was breast tumor tissue. V usage is TRBV20-1 and J usage is TRBJ2-5; 8 nucleotides agree with TRBD2. This clonotype was sampled from a female donor with breast cancer. Some clones in this sample may be carry-over from other donors' samples. The CDR3 region has the DNA TGCAGTGCGCGGATAGCGGGAATCAAGACCCAGTACTTC. Translating gives CSARIAGIKTQYF.